The subject of this entry is one T cell receptor (beta chain). Data came from immunoSEQ multiplex PCR; TCRdb stores just in-frame clones and leaves some out. The repertoire includes 150,000 or so clones, around 82% of them detected once, and approximately 11% sits in the top ten. Germline CDR1 and CDR2: LGHNA and YNFKEQ. The CDR3 has 19 residues. The trim removed 4 bases at V and 4 bases at J, leaving 9 bases unmatched. This entry comes from a study of blood T cell repertoires in COVID-19. The sequencing sample was made of peripheral blood. The V gene is TRBV4-2, the J gene TRBJ2-2; TRBD2 matches 16 bases. The clonotype comes from a man in his fifties or sixties with active or convalescent COVID-19. The CDR3: CASSPQGTSGGGFTGELFF. The CDR3 nucleotides are TGTGCCAGCAGCCCCCAGGGGACTAGCGGGGGGGGGTTCACCGGGGAGCTGTTTTTT.